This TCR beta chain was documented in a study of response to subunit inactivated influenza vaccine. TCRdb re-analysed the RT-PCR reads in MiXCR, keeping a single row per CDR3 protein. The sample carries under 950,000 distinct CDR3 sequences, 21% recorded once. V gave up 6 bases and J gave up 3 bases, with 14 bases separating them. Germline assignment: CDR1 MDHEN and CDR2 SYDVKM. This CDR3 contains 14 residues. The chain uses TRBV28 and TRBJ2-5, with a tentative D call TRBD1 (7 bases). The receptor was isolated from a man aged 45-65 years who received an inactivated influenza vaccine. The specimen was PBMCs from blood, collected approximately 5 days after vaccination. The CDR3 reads CASSKDRREETQYF. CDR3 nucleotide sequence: TGTGCCAGCAGCAAGGACAGGAGGGAAGAGACCCAGTACTTC.